This is a list of T cell receptor beta chains from one sample in a study of cytomegalovirus exposure and HLA in healthy donors. TCRdb's table, derived via immunoSEQ multiplex PCR, lists solely in-frame clones and lacks some. Of 100,000 to 150,000 clones in the sample, over 70% were seen once. The specimen sequenced was PBMCs. These receptors originate from a woman aged 55-70 years in good health and CMV-seropositive. Both conserved end residues are part of each CDR3. The D gene is left open where the match is weak. Only some rows state a clone size, as once, few, many or a class for expanded clones.

. TRBJ2-5 . TRBV14 CASSAGVGGQETQYF TGTGCCAGCAGCGCTGGAGTTGGCGGCCAAGAGACCCAGTACTTC
. TRBJ2-2 TRBD1 TRBV2 CASLQGEVAGELFF TGTGCCAGTTTACAGGGGGAGGTTGCCGGGGAGCTGTTTTTT
. TRBJ2-1 . TRBV6-1 CASSTDRTGNNEQFF TGTGCCAGCAGTACAGACAGGACGGGTAACAATGAGCAGTTCTTC
once TRBJ2-7 TRBD1 TRBV7-6 CASSSAQGVFYEQYF TGTGCCAGCAGCTCCGCCCAGGGGGTGTTCTACGAGCAGTACTTC
. TRBJ2-1 . TRBV6-5 CASSYREGDNEQFF TGTGCCAGCAGTTACAGGGAAGGGGACAATGAGCAGTTCTTC
. TRBJ1-2 TRBD1 TRBV18 CASSLDRGLNYGYTF TGTGCCAGCTCACTGGACAGGGGGCTAAACTATGGCTACACCTTC
. TRBJ2-2 . TRBV6-6 CASSYSPGGSAGELFF TGTGCCAGCAGTTACTCCCCGGGGGGCTCGGCCGGGGAGCTGTTTTTT
. TRBJ1-4 . TRBV7-7 CASSPQGVGEKLFF TGTGCCAGCAGCCCCCAGGGCGTTGGTGAAAAACTGTTTTTT
. TRBJ1-1 . TRBV7-8 CASSPPMRNTEAFF TGTGCCAGCAGCCCTCCGATGAGGAACACTGAAGCTTTCTTT
. TRBJ1-6 . TRBV6-6 CASSQTESSYNSPLHF TGTGCCAGCAGTCAGACAGAGAGCTCCTATAATTCACCCCTCCACTTT
few TRBJ1-2 TRBD1 TRBV5-1 CASSPDRPTQNYGYTF TGCGCCAGCAGCCCGGACAGGCCGACTCAAAACTATGGCTACACCTTC
. TRBJ2-1 TRBD1 TRBV10-3 CAIMVGQGDNEQFF TGTGCCATCATGGTGGGACAGGGGGACAATGAGCAGTTCTTC
. TRBJ2-2 TRBD2 TRBV5-1 CASSWPLSAGGPTGELFF TGCGCCAGCAGCTGGCCCCTTTCAGCGGGGGGGCCTACCGGGGAGCTGTTTTTT
. TRBJ1-1 TRBD1 TRBV7-6 CASSLSQGQMNTEAFF TGTGCCAGCAGCTTATCCCAGGGACAGATGAACACTGAAGCTTTCTTT
. TRBJ2-3 . TRBV5-4 CASSLGSSATQYF TGTGCCAGCAGCTTGGGTAGTTCTGCTACGCAGTATTTT
. TRBJ1-6 . TRBV2 CASNRGIGSPLHF TGTGCCAGCAATCGGGGGATTGGCTCACCCCTCCACTTT
few TRBJ2-5 TRBD1 TRBV2 CASIPGDRGEETQYF TGTGCCAGCATTCCCGGGGACAGGGGAGAAGAGACCCAGTACTTC
. TRBJ2-6 TRBD1 TRBV5-4 CASSPGQHRSGANVLTF TGTGCCAGCAGCCCGGGACAGCACCGATCTGGGGCCAACGTCCTGACTTTC
. TRBJ1-2 . TRBV7-9 CASSLREANYGYTF TGTGCCAGCAGCTTGAGAGAGGCTAACTATGGCTACACCTTC
. TRBJ1-2 . TRBV19 CASSREALMIVANYGYTF TGTGCCAGTAGTCGCGAAGCCTTAATGATTGTAGCTAACTATGGCTACACCTTC
. TRBJ1-6 TRBD1 TRBV9 CASSPRDRGNNSPLHF TGTGCCAGCAGCCCGAGGGACAGGGGCAATAATTCACCCCTCCACTTT
. TRBJ1-2 TRBD1 TRBV19 CASSSDRGLYGYTF TGTGCCAGTAGTTCCGACAGGGGGCTTTATGGCTACACCTTC
. TRBJ2-1 . TRBV7-6 CASSAWGRADNEQFF TGTGCCAGCAGCGCCTGGGGGCGGGCTGACAATGAGCAGTTCTTC
. TRBJ1-2 . TRBV7-2 CASSLQDYEGYTF TGTGCCAGCAGCTTACAAGACTATGAAGGCTACACCTTC
. TRBJ2-2 TRBD1 TRBV28 CASYGTGDTGELFF TGTGCCAGCTACGGGACAGGGGACACCGGGGAGCTGTTTTTT
. TRBJ2-3 . TRBV9 CASSVSASGTDTQYF TGTGCCAGCAGCGTATCGGCTAGCGGCACAGATACGCAGTATTTT
. TRBJ1-5 TRBD1 TRBV11-3 CASSFSDRRGQPQHF TGTGCCAGCAGCTTCTCGGACAGGAGGGGTCAGCCCCAGCATTTT